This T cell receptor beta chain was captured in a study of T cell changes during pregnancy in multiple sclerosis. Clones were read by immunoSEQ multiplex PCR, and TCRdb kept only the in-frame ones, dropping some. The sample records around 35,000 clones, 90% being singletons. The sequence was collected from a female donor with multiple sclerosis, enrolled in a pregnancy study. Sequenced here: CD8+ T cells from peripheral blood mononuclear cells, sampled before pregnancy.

The CDR3 here is CASRRITGTEAFF. CDR3 bases: TGTGCCAGCAGGAGGATTACAGGGACTGAAGCTTTCTTT. V usage is TRBV2 and J usage is TRBJ1-1; a weak D match, TRBD1 (6 bases). CDR1 is SNHLY and CDR2 is FYNNEI in the germline V gene. The CDR3 is 13 amino acids. The V end lost 6 bases, the J end lost 5 bases, and 13 bases lay between the germline ends.